This record covers a single TCR beta chain. Its target is not known. Assembly of TCR beta libraries relied on iRepertoire HTBI primers together with Arm-PCR of CDR3 regions. One entry per CDR3 protein, called by TCRdb with MiXCR from the multiplex PCR reads. The profile shows hundreds of thousands of distinct CDR3 sequences, about 15% of them singletons. This sample is drawn from a study of regulatory T cells in long-lasting Graves disease. Overall study findings and caveats: New patients shared approximately 1,000 public clonotypes, and persistent patients shared more, with 2,500 to 3,000. Accuracy may have been reduced by the small sample size.

Time point: newly diagnosed GD, antithyroid drugs for less than 3 months. Making the TCR library involved RNA that had been extracted from PBMCs. Looked up from germline, CDR1 is DFQATT and CDR2 is SNEGSKA (reference sequence). V was shortened by 5 bases and J by 3 bases, with 13 bases between the two germline ends. The CDR3 covers 13 residues. A further study also used this sample, focusing on T cells in Graves' hyperthyroidism and ophthalmopathy. Per that study: Newly diagnosed hyperthyroidism patients aged 18 to 65 years had disease lasting under 2 months. Most thyroid clonotypes expanded above 0.001 appeared in blood too.

The chain carries TRBV20-1 and TRBJ1-2; D might be TRBD1 (5 bases). This receptor was taken from a woman aged 25 to 45 with Graves disease. Sequenced here: peripheral blood mononuclear cells (PBMCs), sampled at new diagnosis, from a patient treated with antithyroid drugs. The CDR3 spells CSARSGTYYGYTF. CDR3 coding DNA: TGCAGTGCTCGATCCGGGACTTACTATGGCTACACCTTC.